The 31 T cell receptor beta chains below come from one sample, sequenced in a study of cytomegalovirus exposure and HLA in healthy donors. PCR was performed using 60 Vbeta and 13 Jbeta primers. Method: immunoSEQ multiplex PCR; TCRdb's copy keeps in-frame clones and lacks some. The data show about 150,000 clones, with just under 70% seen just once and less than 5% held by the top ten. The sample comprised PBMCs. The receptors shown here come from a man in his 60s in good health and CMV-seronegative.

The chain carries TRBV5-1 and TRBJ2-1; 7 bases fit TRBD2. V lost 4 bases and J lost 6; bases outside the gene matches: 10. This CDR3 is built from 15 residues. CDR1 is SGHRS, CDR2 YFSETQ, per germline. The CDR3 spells CASSGSSGEINEQFF. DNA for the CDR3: TGCGCCAGCAGCGGATCTAGCGGAGAGATCAATGAGCAGTTCTTC. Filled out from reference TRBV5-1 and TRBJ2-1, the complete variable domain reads KAGVTQTPRYLIKTRGQQVTLSCSPISGHRSVSWYQQTPGQGLQFLFEYFSETQRNKGNFPGRFSGRQFSNSRSEMNVSTLELGDSALYLCASSGSSGEINEQFFGPGTRLTVL.

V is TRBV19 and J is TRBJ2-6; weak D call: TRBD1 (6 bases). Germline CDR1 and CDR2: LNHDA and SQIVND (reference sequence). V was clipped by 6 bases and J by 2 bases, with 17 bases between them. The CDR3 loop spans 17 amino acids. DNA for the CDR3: TGTGCCAGTAGAACCTCGACAGGCGCCCCTGGGGCCAACGTCCTGACTTTC. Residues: CASRTSTGAPGANVLTF.

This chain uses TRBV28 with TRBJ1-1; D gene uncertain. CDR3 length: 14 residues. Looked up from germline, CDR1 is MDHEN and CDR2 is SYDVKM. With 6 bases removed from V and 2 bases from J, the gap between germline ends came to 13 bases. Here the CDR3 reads CASSPVVRNTEAFF. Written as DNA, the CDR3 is TGTGCCAGCAGCCCAGTCGTAAGAAACACTGAAGCTTTCTTT. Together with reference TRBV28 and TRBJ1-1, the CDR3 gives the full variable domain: DVKVTQSSRYLVKRTGEKVFLECVQDMDHENMFWYRQDPGLGLRLIYFSYDVKMKEKGDIPEGYSVSREKKERFSLILESASTNQTSMYLCASSPVVRNTEAFFGQGTRLTVV.

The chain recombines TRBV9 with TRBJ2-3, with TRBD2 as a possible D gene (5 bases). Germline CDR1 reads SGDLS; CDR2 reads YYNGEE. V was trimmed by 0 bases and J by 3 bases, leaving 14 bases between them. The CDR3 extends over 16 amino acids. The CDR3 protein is CASSVVPGMVTDTQYF. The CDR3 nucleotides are TGTGCCAGCAGCGTAGTTCCCGGGATGGTGACAGATACGCAGTATTTT.

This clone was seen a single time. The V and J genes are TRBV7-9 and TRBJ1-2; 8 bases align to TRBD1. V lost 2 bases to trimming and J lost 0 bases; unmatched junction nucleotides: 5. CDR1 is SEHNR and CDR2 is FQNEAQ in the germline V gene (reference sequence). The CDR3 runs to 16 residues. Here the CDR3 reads CASSLRDRNANYGYTF. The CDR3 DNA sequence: TGTGCCAGCAGCTTAAGGGACAGGAATGCTAACTATGGCTACACCTTC. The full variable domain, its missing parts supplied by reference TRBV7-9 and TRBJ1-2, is DTGVSQNPRHKITKRGQNVTFRCDPISEHNRLYWYRQTLGQGPEFLTYFQNEAQLEKSRLLSDRFSAERPKGSFSTLEIQRTEQGDSAMYLCASSLRDRNANYGYTFGSGTRLTVV.

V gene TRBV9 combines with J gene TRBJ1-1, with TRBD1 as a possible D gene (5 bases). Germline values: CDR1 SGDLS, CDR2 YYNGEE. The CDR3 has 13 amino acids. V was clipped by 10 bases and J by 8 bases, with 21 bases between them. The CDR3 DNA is TGTGCCTCCAGGAGGGGCGACGGGGGAGAAGCTTTCTTT. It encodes CASRRGDGGEAFF. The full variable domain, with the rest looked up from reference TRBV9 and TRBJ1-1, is DSGVTQTPKHLITATGQRVTLRCSPRSGDLSVYWYQQSLDQGLQFLIQYYNGEERAKGNILERFSAQQFPDLHSELNLSSLELGDSALYFCASRRGDGGEAFFGQGTRLTVV.

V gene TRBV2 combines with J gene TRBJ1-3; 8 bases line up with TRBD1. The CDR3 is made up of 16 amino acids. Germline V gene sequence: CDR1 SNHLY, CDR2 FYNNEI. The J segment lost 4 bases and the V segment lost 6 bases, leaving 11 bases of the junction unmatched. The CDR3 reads CASRAYGTGSGNTIYF. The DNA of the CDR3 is TGTGCCAGCAGGGCTTACGGGACAGGATCAGGAAACACCATATATTTT.

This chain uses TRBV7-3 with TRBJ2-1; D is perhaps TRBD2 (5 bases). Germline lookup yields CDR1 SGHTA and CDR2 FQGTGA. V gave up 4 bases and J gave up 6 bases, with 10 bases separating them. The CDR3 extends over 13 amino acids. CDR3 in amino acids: CASSSTSTNEQFF. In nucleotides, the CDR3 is TGTGCCAGCAGCTCCACTAGTACCAATGAGCAGTTCTTC.

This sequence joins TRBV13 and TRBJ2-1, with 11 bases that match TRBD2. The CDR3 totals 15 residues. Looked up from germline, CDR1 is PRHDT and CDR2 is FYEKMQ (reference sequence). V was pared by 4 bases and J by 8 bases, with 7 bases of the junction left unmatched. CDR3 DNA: TGTGCCAGCAGCTACCCTAGCGGGAGGAGGGATGAGCAGTTCTTC. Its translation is CASSYPSGRRDEQFF.

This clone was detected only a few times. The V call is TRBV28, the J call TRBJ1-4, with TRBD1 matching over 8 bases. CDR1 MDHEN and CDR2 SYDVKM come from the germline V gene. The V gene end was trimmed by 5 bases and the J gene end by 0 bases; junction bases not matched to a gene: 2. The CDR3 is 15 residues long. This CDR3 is CASSPGQATNEKLFF. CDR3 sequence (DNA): TGTGCCAGCAGTCCGGGACAGGCAACTAATGAAAAACTGTTTTTT.

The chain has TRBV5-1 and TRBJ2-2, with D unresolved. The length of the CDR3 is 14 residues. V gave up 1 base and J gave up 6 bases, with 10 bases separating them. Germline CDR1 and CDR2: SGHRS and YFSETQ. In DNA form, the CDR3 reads TGCGCCAGCAGCTTGAGGCAGGTGGCCGGGGAGCTGTTTTTT. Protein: CASSLRQVAGELFF.

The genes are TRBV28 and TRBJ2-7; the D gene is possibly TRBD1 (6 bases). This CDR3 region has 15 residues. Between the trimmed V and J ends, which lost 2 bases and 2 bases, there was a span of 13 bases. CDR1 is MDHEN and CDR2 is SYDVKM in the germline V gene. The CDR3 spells CASSLVGGNTYEQYF. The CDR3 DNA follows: TGTGCCAGCAGTTTAGTAGGGGGAAATACCTACGAGCAGTACTTC.

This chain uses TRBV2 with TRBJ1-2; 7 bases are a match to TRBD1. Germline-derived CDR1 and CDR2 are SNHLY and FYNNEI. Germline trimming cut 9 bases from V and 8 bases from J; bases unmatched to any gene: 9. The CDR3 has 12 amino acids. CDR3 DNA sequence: TGTGCCAGTGACAGGGATCTAGGAGGCTACACCTTC. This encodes CASDRDLGGYTF.

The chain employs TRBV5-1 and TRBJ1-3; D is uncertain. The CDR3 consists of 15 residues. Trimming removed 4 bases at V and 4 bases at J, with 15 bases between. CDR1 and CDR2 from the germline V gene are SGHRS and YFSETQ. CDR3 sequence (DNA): TGCGCCAGCAGCCCCTTTGAGGAATACGGAAACACCATATATTTT. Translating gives CASSPFEEYGNTIYF.

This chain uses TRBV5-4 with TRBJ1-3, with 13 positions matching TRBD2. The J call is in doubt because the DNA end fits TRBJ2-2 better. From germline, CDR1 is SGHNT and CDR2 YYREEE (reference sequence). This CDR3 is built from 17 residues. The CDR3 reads CASRLTSGRINTGELFF. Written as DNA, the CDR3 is TGTGCCAGCAGGTTGACTAGCGGGAGGATAAACACCGGGGAGCTGTTTTTT.

CDR3 in amino acids: CASSLSTSGSSEQFF. The CDR3 nucleotides read TGTGCCAGCAGCTTATCGACTAGCGGGAGCTCTGAGCAGTTCTTC. This rearrangement joins TRBV7-3 to TRBJ2-1; 12 bases agree with TRBD2. The V segment lost 2 bases and the J segment 9 bases; nucleotides outside the gene matches: 5. This CDR3 region has 15 residues. CDR1 SGHTA and CDR2 FQGTGA come from the germline V gene.

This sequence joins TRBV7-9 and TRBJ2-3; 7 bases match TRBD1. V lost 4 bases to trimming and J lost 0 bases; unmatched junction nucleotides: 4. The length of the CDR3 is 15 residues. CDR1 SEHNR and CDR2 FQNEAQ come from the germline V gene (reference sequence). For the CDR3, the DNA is TGTGCCAGCAGCTATGGACAGGATAGCACAGATACGCAGTATTTT. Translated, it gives CASSYGQDSTDTQYF.

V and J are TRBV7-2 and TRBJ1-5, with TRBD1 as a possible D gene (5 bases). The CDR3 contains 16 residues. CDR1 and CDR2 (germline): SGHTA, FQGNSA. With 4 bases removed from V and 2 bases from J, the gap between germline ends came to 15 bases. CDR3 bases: TGTGCCAGCAGCTCCCAGGGAACTACGGGCAATCAGCCCCAGCATTTT. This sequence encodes CASSSQGTTGNQPQHF.

As DNA, the CDR3 is TGTGCCAGCAGCACCGAAGGGGGGGTACAAGAGACCCAGTACTTC. It specifies CASSTEGGVQETQYF. The chain combines TRBV7-6 with TRBJ2-5; D is perhaps TRBD2 (7 bases). Germline V gene lookup returns CDR1 SGHVS and CDR2 FNYEAQ. This CDR3 spans 15 amino acids. V lost 5 bases and J 2 bases, leaving 15 bases between the germline ends. Together with reference TRBV7-6 and TRBJ2-5, the CDR3 gives the full variable domain: GAGVSQSPRYKVTKRGQDVALRCDPISGHVSLYWYRQALGQGPEFLTYFNYEAQQDKSGLPNDRFSAERPEGSISTLTIQRTEQRDSAMYRCASSTEGGVQETQYFGPGTRLLVL.

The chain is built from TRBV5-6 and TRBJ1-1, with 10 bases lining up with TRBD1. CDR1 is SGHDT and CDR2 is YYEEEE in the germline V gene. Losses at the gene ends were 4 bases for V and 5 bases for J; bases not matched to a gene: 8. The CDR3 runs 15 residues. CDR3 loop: CASSTMDRGRTEAFF. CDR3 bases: TGTGCCAGCAGCACCATGGACAGGGGGAGGACTGAAGCTTTCTTT.

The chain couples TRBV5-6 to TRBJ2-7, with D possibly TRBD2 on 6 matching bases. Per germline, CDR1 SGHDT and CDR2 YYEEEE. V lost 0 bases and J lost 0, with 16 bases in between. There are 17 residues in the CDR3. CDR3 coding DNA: TGTGCCAGCAGCTTGGAGGCCACCGGGACTCACTCCTACGAGCAGTACTTC. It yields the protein CASSLEATGTHSYEQYF.

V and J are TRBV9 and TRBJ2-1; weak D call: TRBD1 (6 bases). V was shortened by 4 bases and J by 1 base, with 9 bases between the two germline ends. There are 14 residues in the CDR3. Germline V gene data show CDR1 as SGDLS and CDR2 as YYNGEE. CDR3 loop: CASSPQGSYNEQFF. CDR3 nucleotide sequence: TGTGCCAGCAGCCCCCAGGGGTCCTACAATGAGCAGTTCTTC.

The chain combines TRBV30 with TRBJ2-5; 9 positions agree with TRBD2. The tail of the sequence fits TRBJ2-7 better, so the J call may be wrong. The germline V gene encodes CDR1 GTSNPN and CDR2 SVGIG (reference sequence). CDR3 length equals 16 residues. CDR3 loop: CAWRDHTAGGAYEQYF. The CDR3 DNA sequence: TGTGCCTGGAGGGACCACACAGCGGGAGGAGCCTACGAGCAGTACTTC.

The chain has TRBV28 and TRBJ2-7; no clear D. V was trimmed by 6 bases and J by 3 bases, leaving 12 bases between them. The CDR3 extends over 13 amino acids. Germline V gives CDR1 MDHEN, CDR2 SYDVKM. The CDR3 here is CASSLTIIYEQYF. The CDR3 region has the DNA TGTGCCAGCAGCCTAACTATTATCTACGAGCAGTACTTC.

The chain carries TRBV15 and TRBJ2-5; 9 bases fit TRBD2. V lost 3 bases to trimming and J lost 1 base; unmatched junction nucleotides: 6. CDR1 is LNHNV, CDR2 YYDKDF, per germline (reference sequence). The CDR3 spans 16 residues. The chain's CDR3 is CATSSGLAMLQETQYF. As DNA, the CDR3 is TGTGCCACCAGCAGCGGACTAGCGATGCTCCAAGAGACCCAGTACTTC.

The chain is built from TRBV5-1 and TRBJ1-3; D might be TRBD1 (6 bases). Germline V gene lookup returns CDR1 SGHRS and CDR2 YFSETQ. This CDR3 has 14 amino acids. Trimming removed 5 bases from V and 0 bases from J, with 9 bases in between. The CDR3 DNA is TGCGCCAGCAGAGGGACAAGCTCTGGAAACACCATATATTTT. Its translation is CASRGTSSGNTIYF. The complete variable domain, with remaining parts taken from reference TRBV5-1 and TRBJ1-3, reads KAGVTQTPRYLIKTRGQQVTLSCSPISGHRSVSWYQQTPGQGLQFLFEYFSETQRNKGNFPGRFSGRQFSNSRSEMNVSTLELGDSALYLCASRGTSSGNTIYFGEGSWLTVV.

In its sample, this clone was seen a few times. The CDR3 DNA is TGTGCCAGCAGTGAGGGAGGCAGGGTAGATGAAAAACTGTTTTTT. Amino acid sequence: CASSEGGRVDEKLFF. V usage is TRBV2 and J usage is TRBJ1-4, with a weak D call TRBD1 (5 bases). Germline V gene data show CDR1 as SNHLY and CDR2 as FYNNEI. Between the trimmed V and J ends, which lost 3 bases and 6 bases, there was a span of 14 bases. This CDR3 contains 15 residues.

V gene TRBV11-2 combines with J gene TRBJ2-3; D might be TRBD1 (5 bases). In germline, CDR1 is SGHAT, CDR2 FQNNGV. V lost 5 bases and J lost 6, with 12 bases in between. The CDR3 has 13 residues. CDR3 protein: CASSPPTVDTQYF. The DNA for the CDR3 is TGTGCCAGCAGCCCCCCGACAGTGGATACGCAGTATTTT.

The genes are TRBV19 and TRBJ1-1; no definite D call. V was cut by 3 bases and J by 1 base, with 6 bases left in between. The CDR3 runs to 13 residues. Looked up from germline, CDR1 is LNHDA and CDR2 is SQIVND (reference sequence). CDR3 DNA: TGTGCCAGTAGTATTTTCGGGAACACTGAAGCTTTCTTT. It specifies CASSIFGNTEAFF.

The CDR3 DNA sequence: TGCAGCGCCTCCGGACTAGCGGGGAACTACGAGCAGTACTTC. It is translated as CSASGLAGNYEQYF. The V and J genes are TRBV29-1 and TRBJ2-7, with 12 bases fitting TRBD2. With V trimmed by 7 bases and J by 3 bases, 7 bases remained unmatched. The CDR3 has 14 residues. The germline V gene has CDR1 SQVTM and CDR2 ANQGSEA.

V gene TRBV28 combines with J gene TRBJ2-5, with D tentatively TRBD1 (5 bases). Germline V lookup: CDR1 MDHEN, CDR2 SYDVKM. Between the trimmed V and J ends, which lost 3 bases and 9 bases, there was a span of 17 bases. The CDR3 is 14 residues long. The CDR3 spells CASSFRSGSKAQYF. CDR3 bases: TGTGCCAGCAGTTTTAGGTCAGGGTCTAAGGCCCAGTACTTC.